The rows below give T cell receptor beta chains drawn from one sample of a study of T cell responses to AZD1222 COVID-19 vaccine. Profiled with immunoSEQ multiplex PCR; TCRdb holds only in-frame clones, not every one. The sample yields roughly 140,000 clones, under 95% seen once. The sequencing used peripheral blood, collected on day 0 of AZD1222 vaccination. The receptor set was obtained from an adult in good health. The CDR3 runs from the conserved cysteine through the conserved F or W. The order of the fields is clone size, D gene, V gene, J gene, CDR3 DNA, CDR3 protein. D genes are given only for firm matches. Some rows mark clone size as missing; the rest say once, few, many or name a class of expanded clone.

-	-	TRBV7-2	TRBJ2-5	TGTGCCAGCAGCTTAGGAGAGGCGGTTCTCCTTGGCGAGACCCAGTACTTC	CASSLGEAVLLGETQYF
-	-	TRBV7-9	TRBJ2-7	TGTGCCAGCAGCTTAGAGTCCCTAGGGGCAGGGAACGAGCAGTACTTC	CASSLESLGAGNEQYF
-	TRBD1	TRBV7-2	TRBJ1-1	TGTGCCAGCAGCCTCAGACAGGGAGGAGGGACTGAAGCTTTCTTT	CASSLRQGGGTEAFF
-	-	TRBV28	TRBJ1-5	TGTGCCAGCATCGAGGGGGGCCCCACCTCATGGCAGCCCCAGCATTTT	CASIEGGPTSWQPQHF
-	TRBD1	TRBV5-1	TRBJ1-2	TGCGCCAGCAGCCCCGGACAGGGGTTTGGCTACACCTTC	CASSPGQGFGYTF
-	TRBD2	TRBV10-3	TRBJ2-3	TGTGCCATCAGTGAGTCGAAACTAGCGGGTAGTACAGATACGCAGTATTTT	CAISESKLAGSTDTQYF
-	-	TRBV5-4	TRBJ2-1	TGTGCCAGCAGCTTGGCAGGGCGGCCTTACAATGAGCAGTTCTTC	CASSLAGRPYNEQFF
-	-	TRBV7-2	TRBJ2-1	TGTGCCAGCAGCTTAGTACGGGGGCTCGGGAATGAGCAGTTCTTC	CASSLVRGLGNEQFF
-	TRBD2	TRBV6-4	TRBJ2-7	TGTGCCAGCCCACCGGGAGGGCACGAGCAGTACTTC	CASPPGGHEQYF
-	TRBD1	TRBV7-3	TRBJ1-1	TGTGCCAGCAGCTTAACCTCCGGGACAGAAAACACTGAAGCTTTCTTT	CASSLTSGTENTEAFF
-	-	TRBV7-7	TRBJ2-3	TGTGCCAGCAGCTTAGCGGGGTCTAGCACAGATACGCAGTATTTT	CASSLAGSSTDTQYF
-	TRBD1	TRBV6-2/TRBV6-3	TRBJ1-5	TGTGCCAGCAGCCATGGGACAGCCCTTTTGCCCCAGCATTTT	CASSHGTALLPQHF
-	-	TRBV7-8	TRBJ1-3	TGTGCCAGCAGCGTTGGACTTTTCGGGTCTGGAAACACCATATATTTT	CASSVGLFGSGNTIYF
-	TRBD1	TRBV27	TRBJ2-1	TGTGCCAGCAGTCCATCATCCGGGGACAGGGGCAATGAGCAGTTCTTC	CASSPSSGDRGNEQFF
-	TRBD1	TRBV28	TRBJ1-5	TGTGCCAGCAGTTTGACAGGGCATAGCAATCAGCCCCAGCATTTT	CASSLTGHSNQPQHF
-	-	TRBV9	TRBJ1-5	TGTGCCAGCAGCGTAGATGAGAATCAGCCCCAGCATTTT	CASSVDENQPQHF
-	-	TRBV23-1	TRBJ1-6	TGCGCCAGCCTGGGGCGGGTCGGAAATTCACCCCTCCACTTT	CASLGRVGNSPLHF
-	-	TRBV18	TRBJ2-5	TGTGCCAGCTCACTACCGGAAAGGGGGTTTCAAGAGACCCAGTACTTC	CASSLPERGFQETQYF
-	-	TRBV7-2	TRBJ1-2	TGTGCCAGCAGCTCGCCCGGGGGGTTCAATGGCTACACCTTC	CASSSPGGFNGYTF
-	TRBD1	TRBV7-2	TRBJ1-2	TGTGCCAGCAGCGCCGAGGGACAGGCGAGCTATGGCTACACCTTC	CASSAEGQASYGYTF
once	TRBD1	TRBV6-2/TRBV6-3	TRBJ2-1	TGTGCCAGCAGTTCCTTCGACAGGGCGGGCCGGATCTTC	CASSSFDRAGRIF
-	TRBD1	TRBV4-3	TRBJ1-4	TGCGCCAGCAGCCAAGATCGAGGAGGGGGCGCGGAAAAACTGTTTTTT	CASSQDRGGGAEKLFF
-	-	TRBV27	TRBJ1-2	TGTGCCAGCAGTAAAGCCGGGACATATTATGGCTACACCTTC	CASSKAGTYYGYTF
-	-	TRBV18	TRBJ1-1	TGTGCCAGCTCACCCTTGGCAGGGAACACTGAAGCTTTCTTT	CASSPLAGNTEAFF
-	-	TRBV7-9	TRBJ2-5	TGTGCCAGCAGCTTAAGAGGGGGGGAAGAGACCCAGTACTTC	CASSLRGGEETQYF